These T cell receptor beta chains were read from a single sample in a study of cytomegalovirus exposure and HLA in healthy donors. The table came from immunoSEQ multiplex PCR; TCRdb's copy has only in-frame clones and leaves some out. This table has around 150,000 clones, 86% appearing once. Input material: PBMCs. These receptors came from a woman aged 18-35 years in good health and CMV-seronegative. Both conserved end residues are part of each CDR3. Each record gives: J gene, V gene, D gene, clone size, CDR3 DNA, CDR3 protein. A D gene is named only where the DNA matches it firmly. Only part of the rows carry a size: once, few, many, or a class if the clone is expanded.

>TRBJ2-7|TRBV28|-|few
TGTGCCAGCAGTTTAGGGGGCCTCTACGAGCAGTACTTC
CASSLGGLYEQYF
>TRBJ2-7|TRBV7-3|TRBD1|-
TGTGCCAGCAGCTTAGGCCCTGGGACAGGGCACGAGCAGTACTTC
CASSLGPGTGHEQYF
>TRBJ2-1|TRBV19|TRBD1|-
TGTGCCAGTAGTACCCGGGACAGTAAGCAGTTCTTC
CASSTRDSKQFF
>TRBJ2-3|TRBV6-5|-|-
TGTGCCTCAAAGAAGTCGGGCACAGATACGCAGTATTTT
CASKKSGTDTQYF
>TRBJ2-3|TRBV5-1|-|-
TGCGCCAGCAGCTTAGGGCTAGACAGAGATACGCAGTATTTT
CASSLGLDRDTQYF
>TRBJ2-7|TRBV13|TRBD2|-
TGTGCCAGCAGCTTAGAGGGGGCGGCTAGCGGGAGGGCCTACGAGCAGTACTTC
CASSLEGAASGRAYEQYF
>TRBJ1-3|TRBV9|TRBD1|-
TGTGCCAGCAGCGCATTCGGACAGGGTAGAGGAAACACCATATATTTT
CASSAFGQGRGNTIYF
>TRBJ2-7|TRBV7-9|TRBD1|-
TGTGCCAGCAGCTTATCGGGGACAGGGGCCTACGAGCAGTACTTC
CASSLSGTGAYEQYF
>TRBJ2-7|TRBV19|TRBD1|once
TGTGCCAGTAGTCTATCGGGACAGGGGAAGCGGAACTTCAAGTACGAGCAGTACTTC
CASSLSGQGKRNFKYEQYF
>TRBJ1-1|TRBV4-2|-|-
TGTGCCAGCAGCCAAGACCTATGGGAGGACACTGAAGCTTTCTTT
CASSQDLWEDTEAFF
>TRBJ2-7|TRBV7-6|TRBD2|-
TGTGCCAGCAGCCCGACTAAGACGTTGCGGGGGAGCTCCTACGAGCAGTACTTC
CASSPTKTLRGSSYEQYF
>TRBJ2-3|TRBV4-3|TRBD2|-
TGCGCCAGCAGCCAAGACAGCGGGAGCCATACGCAGTATTTT
CASSQDSGSHTQYF
>TRBJ1-5|TRBV7-8|TRBD1|once
TGTGCCAGCAGCTTAGGGACAGGGGGCTGGTATCAGCCCCAGCATTTT
CASSLGTGGWYQPQHF
>TRBJ2-3|TRBV5-1|-|-
TGCGCCAGCAGCTATGGAGGGGATGGAGATACGCAGTATTTT
CASSYGGDGDTQYF
>TRBJ1-1|TRBV18|TRBD1|-
TGTGCCAGCCAACCTTCAGGGGGGAGCACTGAAGCTTTCTTT
CASQPSGGSTEAFF
>TRBJ1-5|TRBV7-2|-|-
TGTGCCAGCAGCCCAGGGCCGTCGGGCAATCAGCCCCAGCATTTT
CASSPGPSGNQPQHF
>TRBJ2-1|TRBV19|-|few
TGTGCCAGTAGTATTAACAATGAGCAGTTCTTC
CASSINNEQFF
>TRBJ2-1|TRBV4-2|TRBD2|many
TGTGCCAGCAGCCAAGAGGGACTAGCGGGGGCTGAGCAGTTCTTC
CASSQEGLAGAEQFF
>TRBJ2-7|TRBV14|TRBD1|-
TGTGCCAGCGGGGACAGGTTCTACGAGCAGTACTTC
CASGDRFYEQYF
>TRBJ1-1|TRBV5-1|-|-
TGCGCCAGCAGCTTGCAGGCGAATTCGGTGAACACTGAAGCTTTCTTT
CASSLQANSVNTEAFF
>TRBJ1-1|TRBV9|-|-
TGTGCCAGCAGCGCTTCACAGGGAATCGGGTACACTGAAGCTTTCTTT
CASSASQGIGYTEAFF
>TRBJ2-7|TRBV27|-|-
TGTGCCAGCAGTCTACAGCTCTCCTACGAGCAGTACTTC
CASSLQLSYEQYF
>TRBJ1-1|TRBV18|-|many
TGTGCCAGCTCACCCGATCGGGGGGGGTACACTGAAGCTTTCTTT
CASSPDRGGYTEAFF
>TRBJ2-2|TRBV4-3|TRBD1|-
TGCGCCAGCAGCCAAGATTACCCTCCGACAGGGACGAACACCGGGGAGCTGTTTTTT
CASSQDYPPTGTNTGELFF
>TRBJ1-4|TRBV19|TRBD1|-
TGTGCCAGTACGGACAGGGGGAGGGAAAAACTGTTTTTT
CASTDRGREKLFF
>TRBJ2-7|TRBV7-9|-|once
TGTGCCAGCAGCTTCCAGACAGGTTACGAGCAGTACTTC
CASSFQTGYEQYF
>TRBJ2-7|TRBV10-2|TRBD1|few
TGCGCCAGCAGTAAAGGTCAGGGGGTAAGCCACGAGCAGTACTTC
CASSKGQGVSHEQYF
>TRBJ1-2|TRBV5-4|-|-
TGTGCCAGCAGCTTGGTAGGGGACTACTATGGCTACACCTTC
CASSLVGDYYGYTF
>TRBJ1-1|TRBV5-6|TRBD1|once
TGTGCCAGCAGCCTGACAGGGGCATGGACTGAAGCTTTCTTT
CASSLTGAWTEAFF
>TRBJ2-2|TRBV4-3|-|-
TGCGCCAGCAGCCAAGAAACTAGTGGAGCGGTTGGGGAGCTGTTTTTT
CASSQETSGAVGELFF
>TRBJ1-6|TRBV18|-|-
TGTGCCAGCTCACCCGAGGAGGGTTCCCTCCACTTT
CASSPEEGSLHF
>TRBJ2-2|TRBV18|TRBD1|-
TGTGCCAGCTCTAAACAGGGGGCCCTCGGGGAGCTGTTTTTT
CASSKQGALGELFF
>TRBJ1-2|TRBV28|-|-
TGTGCCACCGGCGGGGATTCCGAGGACATTAACTATGGCTACACCTTC
CATGGDSEDINYGYTF
>TRBJ1-6|TRBV4-1|TRBD1|-
TGCGCCAGCAGCCAGCAGGACAGGCGGGATTCACCCCTCCACTTT
CASSQQDRRDSPLHF
>TRBJ2-2|TRBV11-3|TRBD1|-
TGTGCCAGCAGCCGACGACAGGGTAGAGTGCTGTTTTTT
CASSRRQGRVLFF
>TRBJ1-5|TRBV4-1|-|-
TGCGCCAGCAGCTATGCCCCGCAGGGTTATGGAGGCAATCAGCCCCAGCATTTT
CASSYAPQGYGGNQPQHF
>TRBJ1-6|TRBV6-5|-|-
TGTGCCAGCAGTTACCAGGGCCCCTATAATTCACCCCTCCACTTT
CASSYQGPYNSPLHF
>TRBJ2-3|TRBV13|-|-
TGTGCCAGCAGCTTAAGGCGGTCTAGCACAGATACGCAGTATTTT
CASSLRRSSTDTQYF
>TRBJ2-4|TRBV4-3|TRBD2|-
TGCGCCAGCAGCCAAGCCGGGGGGTTAGCCAAAAACATTCAGTACTTC
CASSQAGGLAKNIQYF
>TRBJ2-7|TRBV27|TRBD2|-
TGTGCCAGCAGTTTAAGGCCGTGGGGGGGCGAGCAGTACTTC
CASSLRPWGGEQYF